This is a list of T cell receptor beta chains from one sample in a study of shared clonotypes between healthy human individuals. Sequencing was performed with immunoSEQ multiplex PCR; in TCRdb, only in-frame clones are kept and a portion is missing. The data show 2 million to 2.5 million clones, approximately 96% seen once. The sequenced sample was naive CD4+ T cells sorted from blood. The source is a man aged 18-30 years in good health. The CDR3 runs from the conserved cysteine through the conserved F or W. The D gene is left open where the match is weak. Expanded clones get a size class; other rows say once, few or many, or leave the size out.

V	size	D	J	CDR3	DNA
TRBV27	NA	TRBD1	TRBJ1-1	CASRISTGLNTEAFF	TGTGCCAGCAGGATCTCGACAGGGCTAAACACTGAAGCTTTCTTT
TRBV5-4	NA	NA	TRBJ1-1	CASSPGGGNTEAFF	TGTGCCAGCAGCCCTGGAGGGGGAAACACTGAAGCTTTCTTT
TRBV5-1	NA	TRBD1	TRBJ2-7	CASSTATGNYEQYF	TGCGCCAGCAGCACGGCGACAGGGAACTACGAGCAGTACTTC
TRBV18	NA	NA	TRBJ1-5	CASRPAGDNQPQHF	TGTGCCAGCCGGCCCGCAGGGGATAATCAGCCCCAGCATTTT
TRBV5-4	NA	TRBD2	TRBJ2-1	CASSTPTSGRAGTYNEQFF	TGTGCCAGCAGCACACCGACTAGCGGGAGGGCCGGGACCTACAATGAGCAGTTCTTC
TRBV6-5	NA	TRBD2	TRBJ2-5	CASSTTSGVGETQYF	TGTGCCAGCAGTACGACTAGCGGGGTGGGAGAGACCCAGTACTTC
TRBV9	NA	NA	TRBJ2-3	CASSLGGRPPDTQYF	TGTGCCAGCAGCTTAGGTGGGAGGCCCCCAGATACGCAGTATTTT
TRBV10-3	NA	TRBD1	TRBJ1-1	CAISGPGTGGIRNTEAFF	TGTGCCATCAGTGGACCCGGGACAGGGGGGATCAGGAACACTGAAGCTTTCTTT
TRBV25-1	NA	NA	TRBJ1-3	CASSESWGLSLNTIYF	TGTGCCAGCAGTGAATCTTGGGGGCTTTCCTTGAACACCATATATTTT
TRBV18	once	NA	TRBJ2-3	CASSPVGGSTDTQYF	TGTGCCAGCTCACCGGTGGGGGGTAGCACAGATACGCAGTATTTT
TRBV28	NA	NA	TRBJ1-2	CASSLWREDYGYTF	TGTGCCAGCAGTTTATGGCGGGAAGACTATGGCTACACCTTC
TRBV11-2	NA	NA	TRBJ1-6	CASSFQGPGDNSPLHF	TGTGCCAGCAGCTTCCAGGGGCCGGGGGATAATTCACCCCTCCACTTT
TRBV7-9	NA	NA	TRBJ1-4	CASSLPNEKLFF	TGTGCCAGCAGCTTACCTAATGAAAAACTGTTTTTT
TRBV28	NA	NA	TRBJ1-2	CASRAGVVGYTF	TGTGCCAGCAGGGCAGGGGTGGTTGGCTACACCTTC
TRBV20-1	NA	NA	TRBJ1-1	CSAGNRGGAFF	TGCAGTGCTGGAAACCGCGGGGGGGCTTTCTTT
TRBV6-5	NA	NA	TRBJ2-5	CASSYVMGRPETQYF	TGTGCCAGCAGTTACGTCATGGGACGCCCGGAGACCCAGTACTTC
TRBV6-1	NA	TRBD2	TRBJ2-1	CASSASGGPYEQFF	TGTGCCAGCAGTGCTAGCGGGGGCCCCTATGAGCAGTTCTTC
TRBV7-9	NA	TRBD2	TRBJ2-1	CASSLPRGSSGGNLNEQFF	TGTGCCAGCAGCTTACCCAGAGGGTCTAGCGGGGGGAATTTAAATGAGCAGTTCTTC
TRBV7-2	NA	NA	TRBJ2-7	CASSPLGREVFSYEQYF	TGTGCCAGCAGCCCCCTGGGCAGGGAAGTTTTCTCCTACGAGCAGTACTTC
TRBV5-1	NA	NA	TRBJ2-7	CASRRQASSYEQYF	TGCGCCAGCAGAAGACAGGCCTCATCCTACGAGCAGTACTTC
TRBV11-2	NA	TRBD1	TRBJ1-6	CASSLGQGFSLHF	TGTGCCAGCAGCTTGGGACAGGGCTTTTCCCTCCACTTT
TRBV5-1	NA	TRBD1	TRBJ2-1	CASSLLGTGLNEQFF	TGCGCCAGCAGCTTGTTAGGGACAGGTCTCAATGAGCAGTTCTTC
TRBV4-1	NA	NA	TRBJ2-7	CASSPRGGTYEQYF	TGCGCCAGCAGCCCCCGGGGCGGAACCTACGAGCAGTACTTC
TRBV10-2	NA	TRBD1	TRBJ2-5	CASSEWYGTGDQETQYF	TGCGCCAGCAGTGAATGGTACGGGACAGGGGATCAAGAGACCCAGTACTTC
TRBV19	NA	TRBD1	TRBJ2-2	CASRTGQHTGELFF	TGTGCCAGTAGGACGGGACAGCACACCGGGGAGCTGTTTTTT
TRBV5-8	NA	TRBD1	TRBJ2-2	CASSWGQGLTGELFF	TGTGCCAGCAGCTGGGGACAGGGACTCACCGGGGAGCTGTTTTTT
TRBV5-5	NA	TRBD1	TRBJ2-7	CASSSTAGQGSEQYF	TGTGCCAGCAGCTCAACAGCCGGACAGGGCAGCGAGCAGTACTTC
TRBV10-3	NA	NA	TRBJ2-1	CAISENYEQFF	TGTGCCATCAGTGAGAACTATGAGCAGTTCTTC
TRBV5-1	NA	NA	TRBJ2-7	CASSLAGTAYEQYF	TGCGCCAGCAGCTTGGCGGGGACTGCCTACGAGCAGTACTTC
TRBV28	NA	NA	TRBJ1-1	CASSSSGSGNTEAFF	TGTGCCAGCAGTTCCTCGGGATCTGGGAACACTGAAGCTTTCTTT
TRBV19	NA	NA	TRBJ2-7	CASSARYSGNPYEQYF	TGTGCCAGTAGTGCCCGATACAGCGGAAATCCCTACGAGCAGTACTTC
TRBV7-6	NA	TRBD2	TRBJ2-1	CASSRAGLAGGPLQEQFF	TGTGCCAGCAGCCGTGCGGGACTAGCGGGAGGGCCTCTCCAAGAGCAGTTCTTC
TRBV4-3	NA	NA	TRBJ1-6	CASSQERGISPLHF	TGCGCCAGCAGCCAAGAACGTGGGATCTCACCCCTCCACTTT
TRBV27	NA	NA	TRBJ2-1	CASSNWPTAYNEQFF	TGTGCCAGCAGTAACTGGCCAACGGCCTACAATGAGCAGTTCTTC
TRBV7-2	NA	NA	TRBJ1-5	CASSLGSSGYSNQPQHF	TGTGCCAGCAGCTTAGGTAGCTCCGGGTATAGCAATCAGCCCCAGCATTTT
TRBV29-1	NA	NA	TRBJ2-3	CSVEHRLTDTQYF	TGCAGCGTTGAACACAGACTCACAGATACGCAGTATTTT
TRBV14	NA	NA	TRBJ1-5	CASSQDPAGPQHF	TGTGCCAGCAGCCAAGATCCGGCGGGGCCCCAGCATTTT
TRBV19	once	NA	TRBJ1-5	CASQTQNQPQHF	TGTGCCAGTCAAACACAAAATCAGCCCCAGCATTTT
TRBV25-1	NA	NA	TRBJ1-3	CASRNTGISGNTIYF	TGTGCCAGCAGGAACACCGGGATCTCTGGAAACACCATATATTTT
TRBV19	NA	NA	TRBJ2-3	CASSSEGRGADTQYF	TGTGCCAGTAGTTCCGAGGGACGAGGCGCGGATACGCAGTATTTT
TRBV11-2	NA	NA	TRBJ2-7	CASSLNSSPSYEQYF	TGTGCCAGCAGCTTAAACTCCTCGCCTTCCTACGAGCAGTACTTC
TRBV5-6	NA	TRBD2	TRBJ2-3	CASSWWNGLAGVFTDTQYF	TGTGCCAGCAGCTGGTGGAATGGACTAGCGGGGGTATTCACAGATACGCAGTATTTT
TRBV6-5	NA	NA	TRBJ2-7	CASSSSGTDSYEQYF	TGTGCCAGCAGTTCATCCGGGACGGACTCCTACGAGCAGTACTTC
TRBV11-2	NA	NA	TRBJ2-3	CASSLSLALTDTQYF	TGTGCCAGCAGCTTATCCCTAGCGCTAACAGATACGCAGTATTTT
TRBV6-6	NA	NA	TRBJ2-1	CASSRPDKSYNEQFF	TGTGCCAGCAGCCGCCCGGACAAATCCTACAATGAGCAGTTCTTC
TRBV4-2	NA	TRBD2	TRBJ2-3	CASSLGTSGSTDTQYF	TGTGCCAGCAGCCTAGGGACTAGCGGAAGCACAGATACGCAGTATTTT